A selection of T cell receptor beta chains follows, all from one sample in a study of blood T cell repertoires in COVID-19. The method was immunoSEQ multiplex PCR; TCRdb's version includes in-frame clones alone and lacks a portion of them. The sample has some 300,000 clones; more than 70% are singletons. The specimen was peripheral blood. The receptor set was obtained from a woman aged 25 to 39 who had recovered from COVID-19. Both conserved end residues are part of each CDR3. The order of the fields is V gene, D gene, J gene, clone size, CDR3 protein, CDR3 DNA. The D gene is left open where the match is weak. Expanded clones get a size class; other rows say once, few or many, or leave the size out.

TRBV9	TRBD1	TRBJ1-6	.	CASSSQGQDYNSPLHF	TGTGCCAGCAGCTCACAGGGGCAGGACTATAATTCACCCCTCCACTTT
TRBV11-2	TRBD2	TRBJ2-5	once	CASSPIPAGGQETQYF	TGTGCCAGCAGCCCCATCCCGGCGGGGGGCCAAGAGACCCAGTACTTC
TRBV11-2	.	TRBJ1-4	.	CASSPMYGGLTNEKLFF	TGTGCCAGCAGCCCGATGTACGGGGGTCTTACTAATGAAAAACTGTTTTTT
TRBV10-3	.	TRBJ1-3	.	CAIRSLMSSGNTIYF	TGTGCCATCAGGTCGTTAATGAGCTCTGGAAACACCATATATTTT
TRBV5-1	TRBD2	TRBJ2-5	.	CASSLAVSSGGRETQYF	TGCGCCAGCAGCTTAGCGGTCTCCAGCGGGGGGCGGGAGACCCAGTACTTC
TRBV15	TRBD1	TRBJ1-4	once	CATSRENRGNEKLFF	TGTGCCACCAGCAGAGAAAACAGGGGTAATGAAAAACTGTTTTTT
TRBV7-9	.	TRBJ2-5	.	CASSLAARQETQYF	TGTGCCAGCAGCTTAGCGGCACGTCAAGAGACCCAGTACTTC
TRBV7-3	.	TRBJ2-3	.	CASSSGGSDTQYF	TGTGCCAGCAGCTCCGGAGGGTCGGATACGCAGTATTTT
TRBV4-2	.	TRBJ1-2	few	CASSQDNPGINYGYTF	TGTGCCAGCAGCCAAGATAATCCAGGTATAAACTATGGCTACACCTTC
TRBV5-1	.	TRBJ2-5	few	CASSSGGQETQYF	TGCGCCAGCAGCTCTGGGGGGCAAGAGACCCAGTACTTC
TRBV5-4	.	TRBJ1-5	.	CASSLGPGYSNQPQHF	TGTGCCAGCAGCTTAGGCCCAGGGTATAGCAATCAGCCCCAGCATTTT
TRBV5-1	TRBD1	TRBJ2-2	.	CASSLGDRNTGELFF	TGCGCCAGCAGCTTGGGGGACAGAAACACCGGGGAGCTGTTTTTT
TRBV5-1	.	TRBJ1-2	.	CASSLNSHSRYGYTF	TGCGCCAGCAGCTTGAATTCCCACAGCCGTTATGGCTACACCTTC
TRBV27	.	TRBJ2-7	.	CASSPDRSLYEQYF	TGTGCCAGCAGCCCCGACAGATCCCTCTACGAGCAGTACTTC
TRBV6-5	TRBD1	TRBJ2-2	.	CASRQGQVTGELFF	TGTGCCAGCAGACAGGGGCAAGTAACCGGGGAGCTGTTTTTT
TRBV5-4	TRBD1	TRBJ1-2	.	CASSTPTGARGYTF	TGTGCCAGCAGCACACCGACAGGGGCTAGAGGCTACACCTTC
TRBV29-1	.	TRBJ1-1	once	CSVEQGATEAFF	TGCAGCGTTGAACAGGGTGCAACTGAAGCTTTCTTT
TRBV2	.	TRBJ1-2	.	CASKTVDGYTF	TGTGCCAGCAAAACAGTTGATGGCTACACCTTC
TRBV19	TRBD1	TRBJ1-5	once	CASSRQQGWVSNQPQHF	TGTGCCAGTAGTCGACAACAGGGGTGGGTTAGCAATCAGCCCCAGCATTTT
TRBV20-1	.	TRBJ1-1	.	CSASGGGSHTEAFF	TGCAGTGCTAGTGGAGGAGGGAGTCACACTGAAGCTTTCTTT
TRBV7-8	.	TRBJ2-1	once	CASSLRDISYNEQFF	TGTGCCAGCAGCTTGAGGGACATCTCCTACAATGAGCAGTTCTTC
TRBV27	.	TRBJ1-4	.	CASSQGLNEKLFF	TGTGCCAGCAGTCAGGGCCTTAATGAAAAACTGTTTTTT
TRBV28	TRBD1	TRBJ1-3	.	CASRRGQSSGNTIYF	TGTGCCAGCAGGAGGGGACAGAGCTCTGGAAACACCATATATTTT
TRBV6-6	TRBD2	TRBJ2-5	.	CASSRLAGGLETQYF	TGTGCCAGCAGCCGACTAGCGGGGGGGCTGGAGACCCAGTACTTC
TRBV29-1	TRBD1	TRBJ1-1	.	CSVGTGTVREAFF	TGCAGCGTTGGCACCGGGACAGTACGTGAAGCTTTCTTT
TRBV7-3	TRBD1	TRBJ1-2	few	CASSAGQGARYGYTF	TGTGCCAGCAGCGCGGGACAGGGGGCACGGTATGGCTACACCTTC
TRBV19	TRBD1	TRBJ1-1	.	CASTMSRDSTEAFF	TGTGCCAGTACCATGTCCCGGGACAGCACTGAAGCTTTCTTT
TRBV5-1	TRBD2	TRBJ2-1	.	CASSFGGGAYNEQFF	TGCGCCAGCAGCTTTGGTGGGGGGGCCTACAATGAGCAGTTCTTC
TRBV5-4	.	TRBJ1-3	.	CASSSGLLNSGNTIYF	TGTGCCAGCAGCTCGGGACTCCTAAACTCTGGAAACACCATATATTTT
TRBV11-2	.	TRBJ1-4	.	CASSPMTVATEKLFF	TGTGCCAGCAGCCCCATGACAGTGGCCACCGAAAAACTGTTTTTT
TRBV20-1	.	TRBJ1-2	.	CSGLRGYGYTF	TGCAGTGGCCTCCGGGGATATGGCTACACCTTC
TRBV30	.	TRBJ2-5	.	CAWSRGGPEAQYF	TGTGCCTGGAGTCGCGGCGGCCCCGAGGCCCAGTACTTC
TRBV24-1	TRBD1	TRBJ2-7	.	CATSDSGQVPYEQYF	TGTGCCACCAGTGATTCGGGACAGGTGCCCTACGAGCAGTACTTC
TRBV4-2	.	TRBJ1-4	.	CASSQDLGGSGEKLFF	TGTGCCAGCAGCCAAGATCTAGGAGGGAGCGGTGAAAAACTGTTTTTT
TRBV2	.	TRBJ2-4	.	CAEGDRRDIQYF	TGTGCCGAGGGCGATCGACGGGACATTCAGTACTTC
TRBV14	TRBD1	TRBJ1-2	.	CASSQWTGVGYTF	TGTGCCAGCAGCCAATGGACAGGGGTTGGCTACACCTTC
TRBV30	.	TRBJ1-1	.	CAWSVRVEAFF	TGTGCCTGGAGTGTACGGGTTGAAGCTTTCTTT
TRBV6-5	TRBD1	TRBJ2-7	.	CATKGAGDPDEQYF	TGTGCCACAAAGGGGGCAGGGGACCCGGACGAGCAGTACTTC
TRBV5-1	TRBD1	TRBJ1-5	.	CASSLGGQGNQPQHF	TGCGCCAGCAGCTTGGGGGGACAGGGGAATCAGCCCCAGCATTTT
TRBV9	TRBD1	TRBJ1-1	.	CASSPPRGPLTEAFF	TGTGCCAGCAGCCCCCCCAGGGGGCCCCTCACTGAAGCTTTCTTT
TRBV30	TRBD1	TRBJ1-4	.	CAWSVYDARDRGEKLFF	TGTGCCTGGAGTGTATATGATGCTCGGGACAGGGGAGAAAAACTGTTTTTT
TRBV11-2	.	TRBJ2-1	once	CASSQGQLNEQFF	TGTGCCAGCAGCCAAGGACAGCTCAATGAGCAGTTCTTC